This is a list of T cell receptor beta chains from one sample in a study of blood T cell repertoires in COVID-19. Clones were read by immunoSEQ multiplex PCR, and TCRdb kept only the in-frame ones, dropping some. In the table there are about 150,000 clones, just under 85% of which are singletons. The sample comprised peripheral blood. Receptors originate from a woman in her forties with active or convalescent COVID-19. The CDR3 runs from the conserved cysteine through the conserved F or W. D genes are given only for firm matches. Size tells how often a clone was seen (once, few, many) or the class of an expanded clone, and some rows leave it out.

j_call | cdr3_length | clone_size | v_call | d_call | cdr3_aa | cdr3_nt
TRBJ1-2 | 13 | few | TRBV30 | NA | CAWSEGTGYGYTF | TGTGCCTGGAGTGAGGGAACAGGCTATGGCTACACCTTC
TRBJ1-3 | 14 | NA | TRBV7-9 | NA | CASSPVSSGNTIYF | TGTGCCAGCAGCCCCGTGAGCTCTGGAAACACCATATATTTT
TRBJ1-5 | 16 | NA | TRBV19 | NA | CASSRSGVGSNQPQHF | TGTGCCAGTAGTAGATCAGGGGTCGGATCCAATCAGCCCCAGCATTTT
TRBJ2-7 | 11 | few | TRBV24-1 | NA | CATSSGYEQYF | TGTGCCACCAGCTCGGGCTACGAGCAGTACTTC
TRBJ2-5 | 13 | NA | TRBV12-3/TRBV12-4 | TRBD1 | CASIKARGETQYF | TGTGCCAGCATCAAGGCCAGGGGGGAGACCCAGTACTTC
TRBJ2-2 | 16 | NA | TRBV11-3 | NA | CASSSRAGSNTGELFF | TGTGCCAGCAGCTCCCGTGCGGGGTCGAACACCGGGGAGCTGTTTTTT
TRBJ1-5 | 15 | NA | TRBV27 | NA | CASSLWWGLNQPQHF | TGTGCCAGCAGTTTATGGTGGGGCCTCAATCAGCCCCAGCATTTT
TRBJ2-7 | 13 | NA | TRBV5-6 | NA | CASSWGHTYEQYF | TGTGCCAGCAGCTGGGGACATACCTACGAGCAGTACTTC
TRBJ1-5 | 14 | NA | TRBV5-8 | TRBD1 | CASSSYRGLGAQHF | TGTGCCAGCAGCTCATACAGGGGGCTGGGGGCCCAGCATTTT
TRBJ1-2 | 13 | many | TRBV5-1 | NA | CASSLEQGAGYTF | TGCGCCAGCAGCTTGGAACAGGGTGCTGGCTACACCTTC
TRBJ1-2 | 14 | NA | TRBV4-1 | NA | CASSQDNNFYLETF | TGCGCCAGCAGCCAGGACAATAATTTTTATCTTGAAACCTTC
TRBJ1-5 | 15 | NA | TRBV24-1 | TRBD1 | CATSPAGGGNQPQHF | TGTGCCACCAGCCCCGCAGGGGGAGGCAATCAGCCCCAGCATTTT
TRBJ1-6 | 15 | once | TRBV19 | NA | CASSSERSYNSPLHF | TGTGCCAGTAGTAGCGAGCGGTCCTATAATTCACCCCTCCACTTT
TRBJ1-5 | 13 | NA | TRBV29-1 | TRBD1 | CSGQQGSNQPQHF | TGCAGCGGCCAACAGGGGTCTAATCAGCCCCAGCATTTT
TRBJ2-5 | 16 | once | TRBV12-5 | TRBD2 | CASGLVHRLAGETQYF | TGTGCTAGTGGTTTGGTACATCGGCTAGCGGGAGAGACCCAGTACTTC
TRBJ1-6 | 15 | NA | TRBV28 | NA | CASSSQGSYNSPLHF | TGTGCCAGCAGTTCGCAGGGTTCCTATAATTCACCCCTCCACTTT
TRBJ2-1 | 18 | NA | TRBV18 | TRBD1 | CASSHLDRGTRDANEQFF | TGTGCCAGCTCCCACCTCGACAGGGGGACCCGGGACGCAAATGAGCAGTTCTTC
TRBJ2-1 | 15 | NA | TRBV27 | TRBD1 | CASSLRGRAYNEQFF | TGTGCCAGCAGTTTAAGGGGGCGGGCCTACAATGAGCAGTTCTTC
TRBJ1-2 | 14 | NA | TRBV4-1 | TRBD1 | CASSQAWTGGAYTF | TGCGCCAGCAGCCAAGCGTGGACAGGGGGAGCCTACACCTTC
TRBJ1-2 | 13 | NA | TRBV10-2 | NA | CASYGFGVLGYTF | TGCGCCAGCTATGGCTTCGGGGTATTAGGCTACACCTTC
TRBJ2-2 | 14 | few | TRBV7-9 | NA | CASSFAGRTGELFF | TGTGCCAGCAGCTTTGCCGGCAGGACCGGGGAGCTGTTTTTT
TRBJ1-5 | 14 | NA | TRBV27 | NA | CASSSGQVNQPQHF | TGTGCCAGCAGTAGTGGGCAAGTCAATCAGCCCCAGCATTTT
TRBJ2-3 | 15 | once | TRBV14 | TRBD1 | CASSRLGTGGDTQYF | TGTGCCAGCAGCCGCCTCGGGACAGGAGGAGATACGCAGTATTTT
TRBJ2-1 | 16 | NA | TRBV11-2 | NA | CASSLTGFSSYNEQFF | TGTGCCAGCAGTCTCACGGGATTTAGCTCCTACAATGAGCAGTTCTTC